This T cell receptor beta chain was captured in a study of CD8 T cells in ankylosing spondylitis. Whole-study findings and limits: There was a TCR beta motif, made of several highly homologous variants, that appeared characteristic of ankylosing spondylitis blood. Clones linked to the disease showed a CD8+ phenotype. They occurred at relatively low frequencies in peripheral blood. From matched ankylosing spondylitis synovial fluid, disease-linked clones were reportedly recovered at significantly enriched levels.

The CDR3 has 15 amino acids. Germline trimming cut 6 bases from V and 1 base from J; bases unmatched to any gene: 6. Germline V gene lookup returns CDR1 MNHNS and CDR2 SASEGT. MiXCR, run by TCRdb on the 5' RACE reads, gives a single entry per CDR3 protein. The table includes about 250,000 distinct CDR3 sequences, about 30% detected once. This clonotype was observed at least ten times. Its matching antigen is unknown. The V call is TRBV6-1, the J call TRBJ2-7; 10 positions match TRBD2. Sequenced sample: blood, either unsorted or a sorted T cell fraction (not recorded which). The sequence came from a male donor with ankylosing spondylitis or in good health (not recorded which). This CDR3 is CASSQTSGASYEQYF. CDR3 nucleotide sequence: TGTGCCAGCAGCCAAACTAGCGGGGCTTCCTACGAGCAGTACTTC.